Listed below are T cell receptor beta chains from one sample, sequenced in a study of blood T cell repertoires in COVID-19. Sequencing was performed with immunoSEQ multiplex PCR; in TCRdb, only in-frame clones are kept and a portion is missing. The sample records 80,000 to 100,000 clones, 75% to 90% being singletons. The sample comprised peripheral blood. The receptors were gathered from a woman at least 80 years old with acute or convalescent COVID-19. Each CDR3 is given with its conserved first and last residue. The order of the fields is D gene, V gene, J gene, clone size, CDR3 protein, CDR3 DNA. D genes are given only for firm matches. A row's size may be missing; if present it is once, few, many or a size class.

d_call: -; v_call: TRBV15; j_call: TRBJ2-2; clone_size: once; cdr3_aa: CATSRDLASVSNAGELFF; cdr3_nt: TGTGCCACCAGCAGAGATCTGGCTAGCGTTTCGAACGCCGGGGAGCTGTTTTTT
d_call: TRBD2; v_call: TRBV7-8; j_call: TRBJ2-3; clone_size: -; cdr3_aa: CASSRLAGGSDTQYF; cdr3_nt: TGTGCCAGCAGCCGCCTGGCGGGGGGGTCAGATACGCAGTATTTT
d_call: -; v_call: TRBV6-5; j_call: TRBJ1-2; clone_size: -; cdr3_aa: CASSYSRGTSYGYTF; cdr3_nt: TGTGCCAGCAGTTACTCGCGAGGAACCTCCTATGGCTACACCTTC
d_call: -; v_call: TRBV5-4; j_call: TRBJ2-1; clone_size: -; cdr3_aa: CASSLDAGSYNEQFF; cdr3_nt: TGTGCCAGCAGCTTGGATGCAGGCTCCTACAATGAGCAGTTCTTC
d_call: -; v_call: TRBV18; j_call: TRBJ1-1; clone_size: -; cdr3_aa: CASSPVAGKYTEAFF; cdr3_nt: TGTGCCAGCTCACCCGTCGCAGGGAAGTACACTGAAGCTTTCTTT
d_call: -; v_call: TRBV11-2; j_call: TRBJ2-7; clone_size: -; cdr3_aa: CASSLEWRSSYEQYF; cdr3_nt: TGTGCCAGCAGCTTAGAATGGCGGAGCTCCTACGAGCAGTACTTC
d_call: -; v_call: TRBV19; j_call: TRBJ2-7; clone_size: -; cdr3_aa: CASSIVGGVLSYEQYF; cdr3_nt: TGTGCCAGTAGTATAGTAGGCGGGGTTCTCTCCTACGAGCAGTACTTC
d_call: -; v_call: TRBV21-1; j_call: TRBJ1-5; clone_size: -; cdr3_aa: CASSASIRQPQNF; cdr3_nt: TGTGCCAGCAGCGCCTCTATTAGACAGCCCCAGAATTTT
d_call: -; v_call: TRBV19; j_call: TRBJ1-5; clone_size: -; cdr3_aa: CASSIDFAGGQPQHF; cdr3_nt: TGTGCCAGTAGTATAGATTTCGCGGGCGGCCAGCCCCAGCATTTT
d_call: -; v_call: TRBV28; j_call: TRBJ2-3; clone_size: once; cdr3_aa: CASSLGGRAADTQYF; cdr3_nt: TGTGCCAGCAGTTTAGGCGGCAGGGCGGCAGATACGCAGTATTTT
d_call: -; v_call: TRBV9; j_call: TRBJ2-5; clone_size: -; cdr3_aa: CASSLLDGVETQYF; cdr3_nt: TGTGCCAGCAGCCTCCTCGACGGGGTAGAGACCCAGTACTTC
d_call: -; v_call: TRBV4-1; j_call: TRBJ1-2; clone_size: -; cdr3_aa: CASSHPGFSYGYTF; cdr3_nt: TGCGCCAGCAGCCACCCAGGGTTCTCCTATGGCTACACCTTC
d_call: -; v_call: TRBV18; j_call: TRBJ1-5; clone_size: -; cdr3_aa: CASSQGDAQPQHF; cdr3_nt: TGTGCCAGCTCGCAGGGTGACGCTCAGCCCCAGCATTTT
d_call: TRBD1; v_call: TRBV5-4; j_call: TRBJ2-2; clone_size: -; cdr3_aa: CASSPGQGRGYTGELFF; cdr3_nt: TGTGCCAGCAGCCCGGGACAGGGTCGGGGATACACCGGGGAGCTGTTTTTT
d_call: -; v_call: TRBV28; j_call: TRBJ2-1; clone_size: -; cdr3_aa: CASSTSGAPQGRNEQFF; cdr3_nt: TGTGCCAGCAGTACGAGCGGGGCCCCCCAGGGGAGGAATGAGCAGTTCTTC
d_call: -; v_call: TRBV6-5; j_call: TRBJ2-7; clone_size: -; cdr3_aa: CASSYPFDIFPYEQYF; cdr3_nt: TGTGCCAGCAGTTACCCTTTCGACATTTTCCCCTACGAGCAGTACTTC
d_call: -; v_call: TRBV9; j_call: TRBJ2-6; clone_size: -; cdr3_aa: CASSPFEGDTNVLTF; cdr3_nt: TGTGCCAGCAGTCCCTTTGAAGGGGATACCAACGTCCTGACTTTC
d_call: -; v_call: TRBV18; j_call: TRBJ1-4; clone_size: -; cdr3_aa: CASSPGLGEKLFF; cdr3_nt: TGTGCCAGCTCACCAGGGCTGGGTGAAAAACTGTTTTTT
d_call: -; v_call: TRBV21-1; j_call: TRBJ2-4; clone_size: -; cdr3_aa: CASSKGAQPLKNIQYF; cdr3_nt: TGTGCCAGCAGCAAAGGCGCACAGCCTCTTAAAAACATTCAGTACTTT
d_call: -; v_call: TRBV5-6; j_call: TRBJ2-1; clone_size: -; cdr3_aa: CVSSFIGAPEQFF; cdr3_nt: TGTGTCAGCAGCTTCATTGGGGCTCCTGAGCAGTTCTTC
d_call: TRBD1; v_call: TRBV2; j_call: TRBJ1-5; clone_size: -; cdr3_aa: CASSEQGAGQPQHF; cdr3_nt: TGTGCCAGCAGCGAGCAGGGGGCTGGCCAGCCCCAGCATTTT
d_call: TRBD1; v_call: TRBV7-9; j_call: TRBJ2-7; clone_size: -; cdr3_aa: CASSLGGQGYNEQYF; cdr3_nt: TGTGCCAGCAGCTTAGGAGGACAGGGTTACAACGAGCAGTACTTC
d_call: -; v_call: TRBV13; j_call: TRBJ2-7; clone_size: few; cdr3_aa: CAAGSRHEQYF; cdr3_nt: TGTGCCGCGGGCAGTAGACACGAGCAGTACTTC
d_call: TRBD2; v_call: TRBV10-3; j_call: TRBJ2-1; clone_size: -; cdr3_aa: CATNPATLAGGHNEQFF; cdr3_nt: TGTGCCACCAACCCGGCTACTCTAGCGGGGGGCCACAATGAGCAGTTCTTC
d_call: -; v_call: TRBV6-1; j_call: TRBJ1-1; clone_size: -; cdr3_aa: CASSEGTAHTEAFF; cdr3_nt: TGTGCCAGCAGTGAAGGGACTGCCCACACTGAAGCTTTCTTT
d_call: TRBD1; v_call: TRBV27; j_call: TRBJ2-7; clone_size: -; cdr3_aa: CASSRDRGFHEQYF; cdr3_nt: TGTGCCAGTAGCCGGGACAGGGGTTTCCACGAGCAGTACTTC
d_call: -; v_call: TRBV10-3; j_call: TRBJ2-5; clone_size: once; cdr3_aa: CAISPGLQETQYF; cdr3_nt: TGTGCCATCAGCCCGGGACTTCAAGAGACCCAGTACTTC
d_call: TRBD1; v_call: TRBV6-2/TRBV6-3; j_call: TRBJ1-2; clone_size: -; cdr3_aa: CASSYPTGGAFGYTF; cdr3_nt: TGTGCCAGCAGTTACCCGACAGGGGGCGCGTTTGGCTACACCTTC
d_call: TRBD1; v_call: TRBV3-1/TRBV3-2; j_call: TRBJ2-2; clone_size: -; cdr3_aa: CASSRATGANTGELFF; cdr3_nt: TGTGCCAGCAGCCGAGCGACAGGGGCGAACACCGGGGAGCTGTTTTTT
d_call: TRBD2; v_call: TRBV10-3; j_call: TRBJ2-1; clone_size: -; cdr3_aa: CAISESGGTYNEQFF; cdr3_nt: TGTGCCATCAGTGAGTCGGGAGGGACTTACAATGAGCAGTTCTTC
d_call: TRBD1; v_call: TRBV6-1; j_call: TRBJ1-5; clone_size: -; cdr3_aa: CASSERQGWSQPQHF; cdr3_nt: TGTGCCAGCAGTGAGAGACAGGGTTGGAGTCAGCCCCAGCATTTT
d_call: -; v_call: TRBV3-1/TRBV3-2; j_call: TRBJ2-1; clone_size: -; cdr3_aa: CASSQTSYGNEQFF; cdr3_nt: TGTGCCAGCAGCCAAACTAGCTATGGCAATGAGCAGTTCTTC
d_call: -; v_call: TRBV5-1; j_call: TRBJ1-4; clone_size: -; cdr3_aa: CASSLGDISNEKLFF; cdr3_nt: TGCGCCAGCAGCTTGGGGGACATCTCTAATGAAAAACTGTTTTTT
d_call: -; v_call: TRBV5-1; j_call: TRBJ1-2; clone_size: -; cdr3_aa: CASSVDTLLYGYTF; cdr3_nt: TGCGCCAGCAGCGTGGACACCCTCCTCTATGGCTACACCTTC
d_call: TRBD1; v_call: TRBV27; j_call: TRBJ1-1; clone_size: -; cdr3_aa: CASRIQGGAEAFF; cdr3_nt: TGTGCCAGCAGGATACAGGGGGGTGCTGAAGCTTTCTTT
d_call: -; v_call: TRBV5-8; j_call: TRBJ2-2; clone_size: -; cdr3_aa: CASSPAGELFF; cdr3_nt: TGTGCCAGCTCCCCGGCCGGGGAGCTGTTTTTT
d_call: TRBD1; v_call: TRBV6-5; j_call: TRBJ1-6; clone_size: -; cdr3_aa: CASSTGGQHNSPLHF; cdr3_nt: TGTGCCAGCAGCACAGGGGGACAGCATAATTCACCCCTCCACTTT
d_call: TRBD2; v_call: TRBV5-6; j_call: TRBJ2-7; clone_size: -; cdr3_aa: CASSLDTSVIPPEQYF; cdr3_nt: TGTGCCAGCAGCTTGGACACTAGCGTTATTCCCCCCGAGCAGTACTTC
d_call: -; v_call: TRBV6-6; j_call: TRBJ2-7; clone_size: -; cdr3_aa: CASSYSDTRANYEQYF; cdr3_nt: TGTGCCAGCAGTTACTCAGACACCCGAGCCAACTACGAGCAGTACTTC
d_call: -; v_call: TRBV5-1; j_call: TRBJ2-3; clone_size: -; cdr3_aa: CASSLVRQGTDTQYF; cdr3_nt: TGCGCCAGCAGCTTGGTTCGACAGGGCACAGATACGCAGTATTTT
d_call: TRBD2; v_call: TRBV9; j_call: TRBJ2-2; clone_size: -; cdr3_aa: CASSGTWGGPGELFF; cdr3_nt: TGTGCCAGCAGCGGAACTTGGGGGGGACCCGGGGAGCTGTTTTTT
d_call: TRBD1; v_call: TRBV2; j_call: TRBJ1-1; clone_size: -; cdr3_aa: CASRGTGTNTEAFF; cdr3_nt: TGTGCCAGCAGGGGGACAGGGACGAACACTGAAGCTTTCTTT
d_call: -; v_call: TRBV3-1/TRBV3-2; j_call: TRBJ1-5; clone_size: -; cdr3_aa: CASSPSGKQPQHF; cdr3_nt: TGTGCCAGCAGCCCCTCAGGGAAGCAGCCCCAGCATTTT
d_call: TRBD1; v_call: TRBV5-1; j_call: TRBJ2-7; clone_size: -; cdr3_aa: CASSYLGTGLYEQYF; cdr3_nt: TGCGCCAGCAGCTATCTCGGGACAGGCCTCTACGAGCAGTACTTC
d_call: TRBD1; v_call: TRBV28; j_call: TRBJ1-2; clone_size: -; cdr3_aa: CASSWDREFVGGYTF; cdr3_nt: TGTGCCAGCAGCTGGGACAGGGAGTTCGTCGGGGGCTACACCTTC
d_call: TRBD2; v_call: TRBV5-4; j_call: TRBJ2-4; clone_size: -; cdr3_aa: CASSLDREGIQYF; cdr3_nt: TGTGCCAGCAGCTTGGATAGGGAGGGCATTCAGTACTTC
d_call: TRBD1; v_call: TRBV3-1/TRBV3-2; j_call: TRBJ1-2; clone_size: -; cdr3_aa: CASSPGTGRGYTF; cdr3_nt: TGTGCCAGCAGCCCAGGGACAGGGAGGGGCTACACCTTC
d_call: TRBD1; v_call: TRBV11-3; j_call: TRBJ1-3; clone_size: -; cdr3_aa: CASSPLDRAGNTIYF; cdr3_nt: TGTGCCAGCAGCCCCTTGGACAGGGCTGGAAACACCATATATTTT
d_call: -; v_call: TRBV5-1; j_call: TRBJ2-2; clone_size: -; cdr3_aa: CASSLTALNTGELFF; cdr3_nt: TGCGCCAGCAGCTTGACAGCCTTGAACACCGGGGAGCTGTTTTTT
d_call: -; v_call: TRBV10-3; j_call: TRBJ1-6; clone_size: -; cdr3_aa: CAISGQVNSPLHF; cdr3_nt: TGTGCCATCAGTGGACAAGTCAATTCACCCCTCCACTTT
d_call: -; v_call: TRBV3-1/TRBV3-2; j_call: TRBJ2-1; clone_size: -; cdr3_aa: CASSQGRTSRYEQFF; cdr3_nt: TGTGCCAGCAGCCAAGGGCGTACCTCGAGGTATGAGCAGTTCTTC
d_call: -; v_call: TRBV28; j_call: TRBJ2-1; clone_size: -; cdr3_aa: CASSLLLASHEQFF; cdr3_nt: TGTGCCAGCAGTTTACTACTAGCTAGCCATGAGCAGTTCTTC
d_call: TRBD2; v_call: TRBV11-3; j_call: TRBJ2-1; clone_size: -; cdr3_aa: CASSHGGGYNEQFF; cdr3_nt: TGTGCCAGCAGCCACGGGGGGGGATACAATGAGCAGTTCTTC
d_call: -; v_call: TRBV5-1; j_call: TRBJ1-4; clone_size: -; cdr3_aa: CASSSGQKNEKLFF; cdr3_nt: TGCGCCAGCAGCTCAGGACAGAAGAATGAAAAACTGTTTTTT
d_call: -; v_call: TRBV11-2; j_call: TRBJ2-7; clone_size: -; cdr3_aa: CASSLVLGQTYEQYF; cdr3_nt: TGTGCCAGCAGCTTAGTTCTCGGACAGACCTACGAGCAGTACTTC
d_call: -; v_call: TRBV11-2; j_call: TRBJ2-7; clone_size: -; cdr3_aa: CASSLVGGVSSYEQYF; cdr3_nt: TGTGCCAGCAGCTTAGTGGGCGGGGTAAGCTCCTACGAGCAGTACTTC
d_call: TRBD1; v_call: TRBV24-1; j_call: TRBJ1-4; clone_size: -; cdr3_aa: CATSDAGTGGEKLFF; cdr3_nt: TGTGCCACCAGTGACGCCGGGACAGGGGGGGAAAAACTGTTTTTT